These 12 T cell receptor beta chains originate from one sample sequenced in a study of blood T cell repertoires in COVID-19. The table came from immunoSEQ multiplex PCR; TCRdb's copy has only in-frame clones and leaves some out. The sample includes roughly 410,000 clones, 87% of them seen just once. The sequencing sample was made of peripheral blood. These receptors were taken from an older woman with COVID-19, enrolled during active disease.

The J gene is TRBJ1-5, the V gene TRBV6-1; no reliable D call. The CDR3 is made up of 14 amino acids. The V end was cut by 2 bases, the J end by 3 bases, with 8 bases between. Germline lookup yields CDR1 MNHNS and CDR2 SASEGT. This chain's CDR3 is CASSESVFNQPQHF. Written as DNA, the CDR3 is TGTGCCAGCAGTGAATCTGTCTTCAATCAGCCCCAGCATTTT.

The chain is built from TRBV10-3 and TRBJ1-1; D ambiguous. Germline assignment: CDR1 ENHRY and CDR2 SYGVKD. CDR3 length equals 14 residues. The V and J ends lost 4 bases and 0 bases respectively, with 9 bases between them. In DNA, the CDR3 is TGTGCCATCAGTGGGGAGTTCATGAACACTGAAGCTTTCTTT. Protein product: CAISGEFMNTEAFF.

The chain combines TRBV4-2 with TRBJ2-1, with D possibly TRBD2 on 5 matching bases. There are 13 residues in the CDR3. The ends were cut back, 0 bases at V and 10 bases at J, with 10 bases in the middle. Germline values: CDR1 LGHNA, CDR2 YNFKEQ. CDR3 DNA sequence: TGTGCCAGCAGCCAAGAAGCGGTGGCGGAGCAGTTCTTC. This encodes CASSQEAVAEQFF.

The CDR3 loop is CASSYSSQGYQHF. CDR3 nucleotides: TGTGCCAGCAGTTACTCGAGTCAGGGATACCAGCATTTT. The chain links TRBV6-5 to TRBJ1-5; tentatively, D is TRBD1 (5 bases). Germline V CDR1 and CDR2: MNHEY, SVGAGI. V was clipped by 0 bases and J by 12 bases, with 12 bases between them. CDR3 length: 13 residues.

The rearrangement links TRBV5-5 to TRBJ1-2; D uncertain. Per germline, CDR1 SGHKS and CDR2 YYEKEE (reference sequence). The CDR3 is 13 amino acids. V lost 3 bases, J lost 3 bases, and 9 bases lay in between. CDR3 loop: CASSSPGHYGYTF. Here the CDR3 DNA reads TGTGCCAGCAGCTCCCCCGGTCACTATGGCTACACCTTC.

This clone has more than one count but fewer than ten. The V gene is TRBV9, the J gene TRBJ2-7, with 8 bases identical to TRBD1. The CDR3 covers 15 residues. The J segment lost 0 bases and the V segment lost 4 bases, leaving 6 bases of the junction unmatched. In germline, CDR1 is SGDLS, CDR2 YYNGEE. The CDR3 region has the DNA TGTGCCAGCAGCCCCAGACAGGGGATCTCCTACGAGCAGTACTTC. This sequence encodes CASSPRQGISYEQYF.

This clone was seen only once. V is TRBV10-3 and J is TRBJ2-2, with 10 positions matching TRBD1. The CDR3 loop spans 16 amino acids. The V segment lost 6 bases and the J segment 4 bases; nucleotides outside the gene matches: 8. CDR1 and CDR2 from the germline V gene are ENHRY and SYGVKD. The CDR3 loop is CAISLQTGGSTGELFF. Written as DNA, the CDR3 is TGTGCCATCAGCCTGCAGACAGGGGGCAGCACCGGGGAGCTGTTTTTT.

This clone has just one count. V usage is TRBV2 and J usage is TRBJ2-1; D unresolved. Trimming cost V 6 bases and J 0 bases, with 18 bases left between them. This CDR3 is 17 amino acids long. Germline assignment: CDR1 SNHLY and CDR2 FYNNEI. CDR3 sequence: CASSQRRQRSSYNEQFF. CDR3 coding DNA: TGTGCCAGCAGCCAACGGCGGCAGAGGAGCTCCTACAATGAGCAGTTCTTC.

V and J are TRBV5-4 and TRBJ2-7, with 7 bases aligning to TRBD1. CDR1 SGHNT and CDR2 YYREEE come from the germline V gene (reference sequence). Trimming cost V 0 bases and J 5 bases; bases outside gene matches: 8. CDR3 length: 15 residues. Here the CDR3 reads CASSLGLGGLDEQYF. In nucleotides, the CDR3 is TGTGCCAGCAGCTTGGGCCTAGGGGGCCTCGACGAGCAGTACTTC.

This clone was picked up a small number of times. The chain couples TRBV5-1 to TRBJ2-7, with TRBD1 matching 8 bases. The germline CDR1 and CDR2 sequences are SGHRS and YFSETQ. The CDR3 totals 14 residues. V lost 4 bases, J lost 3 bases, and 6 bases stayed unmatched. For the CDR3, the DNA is TGCGCCAGCAGCGGCCAGGGGGCGAGCTACGAGCAGTACTTC. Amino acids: CASSGQGASYEQYF.

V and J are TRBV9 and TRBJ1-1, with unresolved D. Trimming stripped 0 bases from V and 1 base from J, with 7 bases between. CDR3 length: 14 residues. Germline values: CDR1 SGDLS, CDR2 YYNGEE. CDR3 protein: CASSVGRSNTEAFF. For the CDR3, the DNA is TGTGCCAGCAGCGTAGGTAGATCGAACACTGAAGCTTTCTTT.

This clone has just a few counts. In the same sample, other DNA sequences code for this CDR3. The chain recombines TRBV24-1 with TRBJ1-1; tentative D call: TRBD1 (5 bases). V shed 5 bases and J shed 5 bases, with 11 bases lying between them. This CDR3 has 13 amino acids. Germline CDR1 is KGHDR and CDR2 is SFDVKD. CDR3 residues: CATSVTGGTEAFF. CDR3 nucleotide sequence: TGTGCCACCAGTGTGACCGGGGGTACTGAAGCTTTCTTT.